This is a list of T cell receptor beta chains from one sample in a study of T cells after yellow fever vaccination. In TCRdb, the 5' RACE reads were re-called with MiXCR into one record per CDR3 protein. The repertoire has 350,000 to 550,000 distinct CDR3 sequences, about 17% of them found once; the top ten carry 15% to 20%. Specimen: PBMCs, collected before the yellow fever booster vaccination. All receptors derive from a man aged 18 to 30 who received the YFV17D yellow fever vaccine. Both conserved end residues are part of each CDR3. The D gene is left open where the match is weak. For some rows the clone size is stated as once, few or many, or as a class when expanded; others skip it.

D	V	J	size	CDR3	DNA
-	TRBV20-1	TRBJ2-3	many	CSARVQGTDTQYF	TGCAGTGCTAGAGTACAGGGCACAGATACGCAGTATTTT
-	TRBV19	TRBJ2-2	many	CASSAQNTGELFF	TGTGCCAGTAGCGCTCAAAACACCGGGGAGCTGTTTTTT
-	TRBV7-9	TRBJ2-7	-	CASSSRVDEQYF	TGTGCCAGCAGCTCCCGAGTCGACGAGCAGTACTTC
TRBD2	TRBV4-2	TRBJ2-3	-	CASSLGRGGNTDTQYF	TGTGCCAGCAGCCTCGGTCGGGGGGGGAACACAGATACGCAGTATTTT
-	TRBV6-2/TRBV6-3	TRBJ2-2	-	CASSTQGGWTGELFF	TGTGCCAGCAGTACCCAGGGGGGCTGGACCGGGGAGCTGTTTTTT
-	TRBV5-4	TRBJ2-4	-	CASSQDLNADIQYF	TGTGCCAGCAGCCAAGACCTTAATGCAGACATTCAGTACTTC
-	TRBV29-1	TRBJ2-7	-	CSVGVDSYEQYF	TGCAGCGTTGGGGTAGACTCCTACGAGCAGTACTTC
TRBD1	TRBV4-3	TRBJ1-2	-	CASSQATTQGSVGYTF	TGCGCCAGCAGCCAAGCCACCACACAGGGGTCGGTAGGCTACACCTTC
-	TRBV12-3/TRBV12-4	TRBJ1-2	few	CASSSRVGGYTF	TGTGCCAGCAGTTCCCGAGTTGGTGGCTACACCTTC
-	TRBV20-1	TRBJ2-3	-	CSGVEGGTKDTQYF	TGCAGTGGCGTGGAGGGGGGGACGAAAGATACGCAGTATTTT
-	TRBV24-1	TRBJ2-2	-	CATSASVNTGELFF	TGTGCCACCAGTGCCAGCGTAAACACCGGGGAGCTGTTTTTT
TRBD1	TRBV7-9	TRBJ1-6	few	CASSLGGQLPSSPLHF	TGTGCCAGCAGCTTAGGGGGACAGCTACCTTCGTCACCCCTCCACTTT
-	TRBV7-2	TRBJ2-1	many	CASSSSREQFF	TGTGCCAGCAGCTCTAGCCGGGAGCAGTTCTTC
-	TRBV30	TRBJ2-3	-	CAWSRDSGTDTQYF	TGTGCCTGGAGTCGGGACTCCGGCACAGATACGCAGTATTTT
TRBD2	TRBV12-3/TRBV12-4	TRBJ2-2	-	CASNPGGNTGELFF	TGTGCCAGCAATCCGGGAGGGAACACCGGGGAGCTGTTTTTT
-	TRBV5-1	TRBJ2-3	-	CASSADRPPQYF	TGCGCCAGCAGCGCGGACCGACCACCGCAGTATTTT
TRBD2	TRBV11-2	TRBJ2-3	-	CASSSTRLAETQYF	TGTGCCAGCAGCTCGACTAGACTAGCGGAGACGCAGTATTTT
-	TRBV11-1	TRBJ2-1	once	CASSHEVRGYNEQFF	TGTGCCAGCAGCCACGAAGTCCGGGGATACAATGAGCAGTTCTTC
-	TRBV15	TRBJ2-7	few	CATSGITGPYEQYF	TGTGCCACCAGCGGCATCACGGGCCCCTACGAGCAGTACTTC